This T cell receptor beta chain stems from a study of shared clonotypes between healthy human individuals. This was a deep-level run. TCRdb's table, derived via immunoSEQ multiplex PCR, lists solely in-frame clones and lacks some. The sample yields about 1.5 million clones, 95% to 99% seen once. CDR1 is SGHRS and CDR2 is YFSETQ in the germline V gene. The ends lost 3 bases at V and 5 bases at J; junction bases unmatched: 4. The CDR3 consists of 14 residues. On this clone: Its matching antigen is unknown.

Study-level findings and limits: Measured sharing among donors was expected to vary with sequencing depth.

This sequence originates from a man between 25 and 39 years old in good health. Sequenced input: naive CD4+ T cells sorted from blood. Subset denoted: CD45RA+ positively selected. This chain uses TRBV5-1 with TRBJ2-2, with 7 bases lining up with TRBD1. Here the CDR3 DNA reads TGCGCCAGCAGCTCCACAGGGGCGACCGGGGAGCTGTTTTTT. This sequence encodes CASSSTGATGELFF. Full variable domain (rest looked up from reference TRBV5-1 and TRBJ2-2): KAGVTQTPRYLIKTRGQQVTLSCSPISGHRSVSWYQQTPGQGLQFLFEYFSETQRNKGNFPGRFSGRQFSNSRSEMNVSTLELGDSALYLCASSSTGATGELFFGEGSRLTVL.